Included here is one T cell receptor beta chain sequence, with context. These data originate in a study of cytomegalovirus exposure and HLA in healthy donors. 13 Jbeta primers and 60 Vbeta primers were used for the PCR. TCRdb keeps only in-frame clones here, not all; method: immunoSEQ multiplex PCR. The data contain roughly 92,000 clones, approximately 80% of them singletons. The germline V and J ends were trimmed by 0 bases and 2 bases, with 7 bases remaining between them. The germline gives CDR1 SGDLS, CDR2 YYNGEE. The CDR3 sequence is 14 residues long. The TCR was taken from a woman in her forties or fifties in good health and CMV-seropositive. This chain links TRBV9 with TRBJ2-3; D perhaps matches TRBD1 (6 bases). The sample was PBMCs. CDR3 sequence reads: CASSVGQVTDTQYF. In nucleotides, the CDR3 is TGTGCCAGCAGCGTAGGACAGGTCACAGATACGCAGTATTTT.